A single sample gave rise to the 22 T cell receptor beta chains below, sequenced in a study of cytomegalovirus exposure and HLA in healthy donors. This PCR relied on a set of 60 Vbeta primers and 13 Jbeta primers. Clones were sequenced by immunoSEQ multiplex PCR, and TCRdb holds only the in-frame ones, with some missing. Of 100,000 to 150,000 clones in the sample, 60% to 85% were seen once. The material sequenced was PBMCs. Receptor source: a middle-aged woman in good health and CMV-seronegative.

The chain joins TRBV29-1 to TRBJ1-1, with 9 bases lining up with TRBD1. V lost 5 bases and J lost 5; bases outside the gene matches: 3. Germline V CDR1 and CDR2: SQVTM, ANQGSEA. There are 12 residues in the CDR3. CDR3 loop: CSVTGGLTEAFF. For the CDR3, the DNA is TGCAGCGTTACAGGGGGCTTAACTGAAGCTTTCTTT.

V usage is TRBV2 and J usage is TRBJ1-2; 9 bases match TRBD1. The length of the CDR3 is 13 residues. The V and J ends lost 10 bases and 4 bases, in that order; junction bases with no gene match: 7. CDR1 and CDR2 from the germline V gene are SNHLY and FYNNEI. DNA for the CDR3: TGTGCCACCTGGACAGGGGACGTCTATGGCTACACCTTC. Its translation: CATWTGDVYGYTF.

The V call is TRBV28, the J call TRBJ1-1; 9 nucleotides agree with TRBD1. The CDR3 covers 16 residues. Germline V gene lookup returns CDR1 MDHEN and CDR2 SYDVKM. V lost 5 bases and J lost 4; bases outside the gene matches: 11. CDR3 DNA: TGTGCCAGCAGTGTGGGACAGGGATTTAAGAGCACTGAAGCTTTCTTT. It codes for CASSVGQGFKSTEAFF. Drawing the rest from reference TRBV28 and TRBJ1-1, the complete variable domain is DVKVTQSSRYLVKRTGEKVFLECVQDMDHENMFWYRQDPGLGLRLIYFSYDVKMKEKGDIPEGYSVSREKKERFSLILESASTNQTSMYLCASSVGQGFKSTEAFFGQGTRLTVV.

The rearrangement links TRBV18 to TRBJ2-7; the match to TRBD2 covers 9 bases. The CDR3 spans 15 residues. V trimming: 1 base; J trimming: 2 bases; junction bases outside the gene matches: 3. Germline values: CDR1 KGHSH, CDR2 LQKENI. CDR3 in DNA: TGTGCCAGCTCACCACGGACTAGCGAGGCCTACGAGCAGTACTTC. Translation gives CASSPRTSEAYEQYF.

This clone was recorded once. V is TRBV28 and J is TRBJ2-7, with D possibly matching TRBD2 (5 bases). Looked up from germline, CDR1 is MDHEN and CDR2 is SYDVKM. The CDR3 spans 15 residues. The ends were cut back, 10 bases at V and 5 bases at J, with 24 bases in the middle. For the CDR3, the DNA is TGTGCCACCGACTATAACGAGGGCAGGTCCCACGAGCAGTACTTC. Amino acids: CATDYNEGRSHEQYF.

This clone has a handful of counts. The CDR3 spells CASFGDRVPNSGANVLTF. In nucleotides, the CDR3 is TGTGCCAGTTTCGGGGACAGGGTGCCCAACTCTGGGGCCAACGTCCTGACTTTC. The chain couples TRBV28 to TRBJ2-6; 9 bases are shared with TRBD1. V trimming: 9 bases; J trimming: 0 bases; junction bases outside the gene matches: 12. From germline, CDR1 is MDHEN and CDR2 SYDVKM. This CDR3 comprises 18 residues.

The rearrangement uses TRBV28 and TRBJ1-1; no reliable D call. This CDR3 spans 12 amino acids. Germline V gene lookup returns CDR1 MDHEN and CDR2 SYDVKM. The germline V and J ends were trimmed by 1 base and 8 bases, with 8 bases remaining between them. The CDR3 nucleotides are TGTGCCAGCAGTTTATACGTCAGGGAAGCTTTCTTT. It yields the protein CASSLYVREAFF.

The chain employs TRBV5-1 and TRBJ2-2; D possibly corresponds to TRBD1 (6 bases). The germline V gene encodes CDR1 SGHRS and CDR2 YFSETQ. The CDR3 extends over 14 amino acids. V lost 3 bases, J lost 7 bases, and 13 bases lay in between. CDR3 amino acids: CASSSQGTGGELFF. CDR3 nucleotide sequence: TGCGCCAGCAGCTCCCAGGGGACGGGCGGGGAGCTGTTTTTT.

V usage is TRBV5-4 and J usage is TRBJ2-1; 10 positions agree with TRBD2. The CDR3 is 16 residues long. Looked up from germline, CDR1 is SGHNT and CDR2 is YYREEE (reference sequence). After removal of 4 bases from V and 4 bases from J, the junction contained 8 bases not matched to a gene. CDR3 in DNA: TGTGCCAGCAGCCTGGAAGGACTAGCGGCTTACAATGAGCAGTTCTTC. This translates into CASSLEGLAAYNEQFF.

The CDR3 loop is CASSPGGRNYGYTF. Here the CDR3 DNA reads TGTGCCAGCAGCCCGGGGGGGCGTAACTATGGCTACACCTTC. The gene calls are TRBV6-5 and TRBJ1-2, with D possibly TRBD1 on 6 matching bases. V dropped 6 bases and J dropped 1 base, with 12 bases sitting between them. The CDR3 extends over 14 amino acids. In germline, CDR1 is MNHEY, CDR2 SVGAGI.

The gene calls are TRBV9 and TRBJ2-7, with TRBD1 identical over 7 bases. V trimming: 0 bases; J trimming: 2 bases; junction bases outside the gene matches: 2. Germline CDR1 SGDLS, CDR2 YYNGEE. The CDR3 has 14 amino acids. CDR3 DNA: TGTGCCAGCAGCGTAGGTGGGACAGCCTACGAGCAGTACTTC. Its protein is CASSVGGTAYEQYF.

In nucleotides, the CDR3 is TGTGCCACCAGCAGAGGAGGGACAGGGGGTATAGATGAGCAGTTCTTC. This encodes CATSRGGTGGIDEQFF. This chain joins TRBV15 and TRBJ2-1; 11 bases align to TRBD1. The V gene's germline CDR1 is LNHNV and CDR2 YYDKDF (reference sequence). The CDR3 covers 16 residues. V trimming: 1 base; J trimming: 8 bases; junction bases outside the gene matches: 7.

The V call is TRBV7-3, the J call TRBJ2-7; 7 bases align to TRBD1. The CDR3 has 13 amino acids. V lost 3 bases to trimming and J lost 7 bases; unmatched junction nucleotides: 6. The germline gives CDR1 SGHTA, CDR2 FQGTGA. The CDR3 is CASSLKTGREQYF. CDR3 nucleotide sequence: TGTGCCAGCAGCTTGAAGACAGGGCGAGAGCAGTACTTC.

The chain is built from TRBV7-3 and TRBJ2-3; 8 nucleotides line up with TRBD2. Germline CDR1 reads SGHTA; CDR2 reads FQGTGA. The CDR3 totals 18 residues. J gave up 0 bases and V 5 bases, and 13 bases lay outside the gene matches. As DNA, the CDR3 is TGTGCCAGCAGCCCACGTCTGTTGTCTAGCGGGAGCACAGATACGCAGTATTTT. Translated: CASSPRLLSSGSTDTQYF.

The rearrangement joins TRBV7-9 to TRBJ2-1, with 10 bases fitting TRBD1. Losses at the gene ends were 4 bases for V and 5 bases for J; bases not matched to a gene: 11. Per germline, CDR1 SEHNR and CDR2 FQNEAQ (reference sequence). CDR3 length: 17 amino acids. The CDR3 coding sequence is TGTGCCAGCAGCTCACCCGCCGGGACAGGGGATAACAATGAGCAGTTCTTC. Its translation: CASSSPAGTGDNNEQFF.

The chain combines TRBV5-1 with TRBJ1-1; the D gene is possibly TRBD1 (5 bases). The germline CDR1 and CDR2 sequences are SGHRS and YFSETQ. The CDR3 is made up of 14 amino acids. V gave up 5 bases and J gave up 11 bases, with 22 bases separating them. CDR3 nucleotide sequence: TGCGCCAGCAGTTTGTCTGTTCGTGGGGGGAGGGCTTTCTTT. Translation: CASSLSVRGGRAFF.

CDR3 bases: TGTGCCAGCAGCTATGCGACAGGGCCGGATGGCTACACCTTC. Its translation is CASSYATGPDGYTF. V usage is TRBV7-9 and J usage is TRBJ1-2; 7 bases are a match to TRBD1. V was pared by 4 bases and J by 6 bases, with 8 bases of the junction left unmatched. The CDR3 loop spans 14 amino acids. Germline V gives CDR1 SEHNR, CDR2 FQNEAQ (reference sequence).

CDR3: CASSLWGGDGYTF. CDR3 in DNA: TGTGCCAGCAGCCTCTGGGGGGGCGACGGCTACACCTTC. J is TRBJ1-2 and V is TRBV4-2; weak D call: TRBD1 (6 bases). CDR3 length equals 13 residues. Germline V gives CDR1 LGHNA, CDR2 YNFKEQ. Trimming took off 4 bases at V and 8 bases at J, with 14 bases between the two ends.

In its sample, this clone was seen once. This chain connects TRBV4-1 to TRBJ1-3, with a weak D call TRBD1 (6 bases). The V gene lost 0 bases and the J gene lost 4 bases, with 13 bases spanning the gap. The germline V gene has CDR1 MGHRA and CDR2 YSYEKL. This CDR3 spans 16 amino acids. CDR3 nucleotides: TGCGCCAGCAGCCAAGATTTCGACAGGAGAGGAAACACCATATATTTT. Its translation: CASSQDFDRRGNTIYF.

The chain joins TRBV7-7 to TRBJ2-5; 7 bases agree with TRBD2. Germline CDR1 and CDR2: SSHAT and FNYEAQ (reference sequence). The CDR3 has 14 amino acids. Losses at the gene ends were 5 bases for V and 4 bases for J; bases not matched to a gene: 7. For the CDR3, the DNA is TGTGCCAGCAGCCTCGGGGGGAGAGGAGAGACCCAGTACTTC. Translation gives CASSLGGRGETQYF.

This chain uses TRBV5-1 with TRBJ1-4; D unclear. The length of the CDR3 is 13 residues. The V end lost 3 bases, the J end lost 8 bases, and 11 bases lay between the germline ends. Per the germline V gene, CDR1 is SGHRS and CDR2 is YFSETQ. The CDR3 coding sequence is TGCGCCAGCAGCTCCCGGGAGCGGGAAAAACTGTTTTTT. It specifies CASSSREREKLFF. The full variable domain, completed using reference TRBV5-1 and TRBJ1-4, is KAGVTQTPRYLIKTRGQQVTLSCSPISGHRSVSWYQQTPGQGLQFLFEYFSETQRNKGNFPGRFSGRQFSNSRSEMNVSTLELGDSALYLCASSSREREKLFFGSGTQLSVL.

The sample holds a few counts of this clone. V usage is TRBV7-9 and J usage is TRBJ2-5; 7 bases are a match to TRBD1. The junction had 14 bases not matched to a gene; V was cut back by 2 bases and J by 5 bases. CDR1 is SEHNR and CDR2 is FQNEAQ in the germline V gene (reference sequence). This CDR3 is 17 amino acids long. CDR3: CASSLMSGGLHVETQYF. The CDR3 DNA sequence: TGTGCCAGCAGCTTAATGTCAGGGGGTTTACATGTGGAGACCCAGTACTTC.